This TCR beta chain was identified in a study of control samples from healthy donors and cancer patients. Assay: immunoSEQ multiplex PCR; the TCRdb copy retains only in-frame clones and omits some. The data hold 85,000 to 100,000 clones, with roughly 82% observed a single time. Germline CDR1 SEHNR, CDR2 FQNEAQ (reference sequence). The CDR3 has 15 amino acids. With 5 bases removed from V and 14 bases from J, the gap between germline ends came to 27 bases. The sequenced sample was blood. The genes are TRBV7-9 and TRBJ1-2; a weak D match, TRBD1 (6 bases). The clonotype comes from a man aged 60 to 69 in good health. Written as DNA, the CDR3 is TGTGCCAGCAGCCCGTCTGCTGGGGGCACCACGACAAGAACCTTC. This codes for CASSPSAGGTTTRTF.